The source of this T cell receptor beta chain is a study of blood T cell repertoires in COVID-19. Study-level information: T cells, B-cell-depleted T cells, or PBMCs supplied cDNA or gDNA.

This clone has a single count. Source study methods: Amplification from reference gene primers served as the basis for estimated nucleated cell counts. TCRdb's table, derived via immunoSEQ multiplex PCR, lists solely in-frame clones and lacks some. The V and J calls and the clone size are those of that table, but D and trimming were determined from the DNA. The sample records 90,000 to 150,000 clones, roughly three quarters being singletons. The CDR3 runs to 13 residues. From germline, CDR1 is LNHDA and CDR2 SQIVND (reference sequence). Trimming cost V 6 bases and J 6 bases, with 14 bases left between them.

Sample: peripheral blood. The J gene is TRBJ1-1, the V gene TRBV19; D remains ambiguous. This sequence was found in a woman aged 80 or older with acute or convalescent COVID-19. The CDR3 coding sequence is TGTGCCAGTAGCAAGGGAGGTTTGCCTGAAGCTTTCTTT. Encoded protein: CASSKGGLPEAFF. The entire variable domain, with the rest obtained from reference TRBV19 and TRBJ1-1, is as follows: DGGITQSPKYLFRKEGQNVTLSCEQNLNHDAMYWYRQDPGQGLRLIYYSQIVNDFQKGDIAEGYSVSREKKESFPLTVTSAQKNPTAFYLCASSKGGLPEAFFGQGTRLTVV.